This T cell receptor beta chain is from a study of T cell changes during pregnancy in multiple sclerosis. The trim removed 5 bases at V and 2 bases at J, leaving 19 bases unmatched. The CDR3 contains 20 residues. The germline gives CDR1 LNHDA, CDR2 SQIVND (reference sequence). The table lists this clone with a count of one. Sequenced by immunoSEQ multiplex PCR; TCRdb stores in-frame clones only, minus some. The table records about 46,000 clones, 75% to 95% of them present only once. The source is a female donor with multiple sclerosis, enrolled in a pregnancy study. This specimen consisted of CD8+ T cells from peripheral blood mononuclear cells, obtained after pregnancy. The J gene is TRBJ1-5, the V gene TRBV19; 9 positions match TRBD1. The CDR3 DNA follows: TGTGCCAGTAGTGCTTCGACCGGGACAGGGAGGTTTATTGGCAATCAGCCCCAGCATTTT. Encoded protein: CASSASTGTGRFIGNQPQHF.